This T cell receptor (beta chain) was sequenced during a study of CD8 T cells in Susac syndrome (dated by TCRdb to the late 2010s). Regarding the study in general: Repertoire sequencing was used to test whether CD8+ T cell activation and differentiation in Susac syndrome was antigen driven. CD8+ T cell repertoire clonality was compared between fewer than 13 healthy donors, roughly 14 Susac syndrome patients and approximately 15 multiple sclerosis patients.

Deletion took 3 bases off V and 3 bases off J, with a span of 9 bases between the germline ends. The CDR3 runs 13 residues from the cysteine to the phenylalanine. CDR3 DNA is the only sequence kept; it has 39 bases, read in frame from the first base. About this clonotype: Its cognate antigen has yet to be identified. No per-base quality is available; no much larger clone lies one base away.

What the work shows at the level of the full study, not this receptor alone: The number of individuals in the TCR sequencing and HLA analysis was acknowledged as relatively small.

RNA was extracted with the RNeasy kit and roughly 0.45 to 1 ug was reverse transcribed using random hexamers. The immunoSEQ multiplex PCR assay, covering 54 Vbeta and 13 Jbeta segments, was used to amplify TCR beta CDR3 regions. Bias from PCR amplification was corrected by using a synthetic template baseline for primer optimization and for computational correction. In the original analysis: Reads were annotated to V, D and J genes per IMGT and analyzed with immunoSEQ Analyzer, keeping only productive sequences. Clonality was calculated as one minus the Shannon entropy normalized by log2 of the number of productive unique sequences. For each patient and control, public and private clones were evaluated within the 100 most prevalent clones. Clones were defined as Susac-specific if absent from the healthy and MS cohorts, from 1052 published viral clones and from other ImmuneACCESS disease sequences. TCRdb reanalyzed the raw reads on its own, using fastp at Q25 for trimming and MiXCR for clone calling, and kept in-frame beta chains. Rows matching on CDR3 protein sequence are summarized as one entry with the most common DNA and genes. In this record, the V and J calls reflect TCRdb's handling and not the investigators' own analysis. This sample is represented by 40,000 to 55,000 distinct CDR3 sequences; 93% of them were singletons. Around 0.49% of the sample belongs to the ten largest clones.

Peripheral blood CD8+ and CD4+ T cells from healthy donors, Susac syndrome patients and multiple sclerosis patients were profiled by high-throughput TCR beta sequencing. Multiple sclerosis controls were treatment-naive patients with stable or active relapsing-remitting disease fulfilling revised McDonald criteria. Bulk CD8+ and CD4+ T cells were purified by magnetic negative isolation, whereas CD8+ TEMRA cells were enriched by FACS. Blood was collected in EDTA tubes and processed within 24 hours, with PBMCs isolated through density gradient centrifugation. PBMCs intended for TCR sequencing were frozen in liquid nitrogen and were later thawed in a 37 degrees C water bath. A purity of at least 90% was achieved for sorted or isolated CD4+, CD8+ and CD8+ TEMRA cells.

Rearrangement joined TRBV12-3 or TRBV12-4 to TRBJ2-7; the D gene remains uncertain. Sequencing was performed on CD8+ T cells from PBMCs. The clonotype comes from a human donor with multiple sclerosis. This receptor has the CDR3 CASSFGHRYEQYF. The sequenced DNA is TGTGCCAGCAGTTTCGGGCATCGCTACGAGCAGTACTTC.